This entry lists 13 T cell receptor beta chains sequenced from one sample in a study of CD8 T cells in ankylosing spondylitis. TCRdb reprocessed the 5' RACE reads with MiXCR, giving one entry per CDR3 protein. Here the sample spans under 150,000 distinct CDR3 sequences, 7% to 10% being singletons. The sample comprised synovial fluid, either unsorted or a sorted T cell fraction (not recorded which). All receptors derive from a male donor with ankylosing spondylitis.

The table lists this clonotype with a few counts. The gene calls are TRBV20-1 and TRBJ1-5; D might be TRBD1 (6 bases). In germline, CDR1 is DFQATT, CDR2 SNEGSKA (reference sequence). The germline V and J ends were trimmed by 3 bases and 5 bases, with 14 bases remaining between them. The CDR3 totals 14 residues. For the CDR3, the DNA is TGCAGTGCTAGTCGGGGTGGGGGCGATCAGCCCCAGCATTTT. Amino acid sequence: CSASRGGGDQPQHF.

This clonotype was counted at least ten times. The rearrangement joins TRBV5-1 to TRBJ1-6; D is possibly TRBD1 (5 bases). The CDR3 has 14 amino acids. Per germline, CDR1 SGHRS and CDR2 YFSETQ. The V end was cut by 2 bases, the J end by 8 bases, with 11 bases between. The CDR3 DNA is TGCGCCAGCAGCTTCCAGGGTTATGATTCACCCCTCCACTTT. Translation: CASSFQGYDSPLHF.

This clonotype was seen only a few times. Here the CDR3 DNA reads TGCAGCGTTCGATCTGGGTATTTT. It specifies CSVRSGYF. The chain has TRBV29-1 and TRBJ2-3; D unclear. Trimming took off 5 bases at V and 14 bases at J, with 8 bases between the two ends. Per germline, CDR1 SQVTM and CDR2 ANQGSEA. This CDR3 is 8 amino acids long.

The V call is TRBV5-6, the J call TRBJ2-4; D possibly uses TRBD1 or TRBD2 (6 bases each). CDR3 length: 14 residues. Trimming stripped 4 bases from V and 5 bases from J, with 13 bases between. Germline lookup yields CDR1 SGHDT and CDR2 YYEEEE. The CDR3 reads CASSPGARENIQYF. In DNA, the CDR3 is TGTGCCAGCAGCCCGGGGGCAAGGGAAAACATTCAGTACTTC.

This clonotype has a count of ten or more. The genes are TRBV7-9 and TRBJ1-1; weak D call: TRBD1 (5 bases). Trimming shortened V by 1 base and J by 11 bases, and 11 bases separated the two germline ends. CDR3 length: 12 amino acids. Per germline, CDR1 SEHNR and CDR2 FQNEAQ (reference sequence). The CDR3 sequence is CASSLDLGRAFF. The CDR3 nucleotides are TGTGCCAGCAGCTTAGACCTGGGACGGGCTTTCTTT.

This clonotype was recorded many times. The chain links TRBV29-1 to TRBJ2-5; no definite D call. The germline V gene has CDR1 SQVTM and CDR2 ANQGSEA. The germline V and J ends were trimmed by 5 bases and 4 bases, with 8 bases remaining between them. CDR3 length equals 11 residues. CDR3 nucleotides: TGCAGCGTTTACAGTTTAGAGACCCAGTACTTC. Its translation: CSVYSLETQYF.

In its sample, this clonotype was seen many times. The chain joins TRBV28 to TRBJ1-1, with a weak D call TRBD1 (6 bases). Trimming cost V 2 bases and J 5 bases, with 12 bases left between them. Germline assignment: CDR1 MDHEN and CDR2 SYDVKM. This CDR3 has 14 amino acids. Here the CDR3 DNA reads TGTGCCAGCAGTTTAGGCAGGGGAAGAACTGAAGCTTTCTTT. This gives the protein CASSLGRGRTEAFF.

This clonotype came up many times. The CDR3 coding sequence is TGTGCCAGCAGCGTACAGCCCGGGGTCGACGGGGAGCTGTTTTTT. As protein: CASSVQPGVDGELFF. The chain has TRBV9 and TRBJ2-2; D may be TRBD2 (5 bases). This CDR3 has 15 residues. V lost 1 base and J 7 bases, leaving 14 bases between the germline ends. Germline V gene data show CDR1 as SGDLS and CDR2 as YYNGEE.

This clonotype was seen ten or more times. The DNA of the CDR3 is TGTGCCAGCAGCCACGGCGCTAGCTCCTACAATGAGCAGTTCTTC. It yields the protein CASSHGASSYNEQFF. The J gene is TRBJ2-1, the V gene TRBV5-5; no reliable D call. V was shortened by 4 bases and J by 0 bases, with 11 bases between the two germline ends. CDR3 size: 15 residues. The germline V gene encodes CDR1 SGHKS and CDR2 YYEKEE (reference sequence).

This clonotype showed up many times. The J gene is TRBJ1-4, the V gene TRBV10-3; TRBD1 aligns across 8 bases. With 10 bases clipped from V and 0 bases from J, the junction kept 7 bases outside the gene matches. Germline assignment: CDR1 ENHRY and CDR2 SYGVKD. The CDR3 length is 15 residues. CDR3 in DNA: TGTGCCACCGGACAGGGTCCTGCAACTAATGAAAAACTGTTTTTT. It translates to CATGQGPATNEKLFF.

This clonotype was picked up many times. The rearrangement uses TRBV29-1 and TRBJ1-2; weak D call: TRBD1 (5 bases). The CDR3 extends over 16 amino acids. Germline CDR1 SQVTM, CDR2 ANQGSEA. The V gene lost 0 bases and the J gene lost 5 bases, with 19 bases spanning the gap. The chain's CDR3 is CSVEDVGGELYYGYTF. The CDR3 DNA follows: TGCAGCGTTGAAGATGTTGGGGGAGAGTTATATTATGGCTACACCTTC.

The table lists this clonotype with many counts. This sequence joins TRBV7-2 and TRBJ2-5, with D maybe TRBD1 (5 bases). The CDR3 covers 16 residues. V shed 1 base and J shed 7 bases, with 19 bases lying between them. In germline, CDR1 is SGHTA, CDR2 FQGNSA. CDR3 in DNA: TGTGCCAGCAGCTTAGGGGCCGCCGAAGGTCAGGGGACCCAGTACTTC. Translating gives CASSLGAAEGQGTQYF.

V is TRBV3-1 and J is TRBJ2-7, with 7 bases matching TRBD1. The germline CDR1 and CDR2 sequences are LGHDT and YNNKEL (reference sequence). This CDR3 region has 14 residues. V gave up 1 base and J gave up 5 bases; unmatched junction bases: 5. As DNA, the CDR3 is TGTGCCAGCAGCCAAGGATACAGGGGCCACGAGCAGTACTTC. Translation: CASSQGYRGHEQYF.